This T cell receptor beta chain is from a study of read filtering for tumor transcriptome and immune sequencing. Study details: By R-ISS, stages I, II and III held roughly 8, 15 and 7 patients.

From around 0.4 ug of RNA, a library with molecular barcoded alpha/delta and beta/gamma adaptors was made. Via MiXCR, TCRdb re-called the reads, giving one row per CDR3 protein. The repertoire includes approximately 57,000 distinct CDR3 sequences, around an eighth of them detected once, and 16% sits in the top ten. There are many counts of this clonotype. Trimming shortened V by 10 bases and J by 6 bases, and 12 bases separated the two germline ends. The CDR3 runs to 12 residues. V usage is TRBV12-3 or TRBV12-4 and J usage is TRBJ1-4; D unclear. Sequencing was performed on a population of CD138-negative cells sorted from bone marrow. The TCR comes from a donor at least 40 years old with multiple myeloma. CDR3 sequence: CATTSTYEKLFF. DNA of the CDR3: TGTGCCACCACTTCGACCTATGAAAAACTGTTTTTT.